This entry lists 30 T cell receptor beta chains sequenced from one sample in a study of shared clonotypes between healthy human individuals. Clones were sequenced by immunoSEQ multiplex PCR, and TCRdb holds only the in-frame ones, with some missing. This repertoire shows about 2 million clones, about 95% found once; its top ten account for 0.9% to 1.5%. Naive-designated CD8 cells lacked CD45RO, were positively enriched for CCR7, and omitted terminally differentiated effector memory CD45RA+ cells. Sequenced: naive CD8+ T cells sorted from blood. These receptors were obtained from a man aged 18 to 30 in good health.

The chain recombines TRBV7-2 with TRBJ2-2; D is unclear. Germline V gene sequence: CDR1 SGHTA, CDR2 FQGNSA. CDR3 length: 16 residues. V lost 0 bases to trimming and J lost 2 bases, with 10 bases between them. In DNA form, the CDR3 reads TGTGCCAGCAGCTTAGCTGAGGCCCTCAACACCGGGGAGCTGTTTTTT. It codes for CASSLAEALNTGELFF.

This clone came up once. V is TRBV5-5 and J is TRBJ2-7; 9 bases are shared with TRBD1. CDR3 size: 15 residues. The germline gives CDR1 SGHKS, CDR2 YYEKEE (reference sequence). Trimming removed 4 bases from V and 1 base from J; junction bases left unmatched: 6. The CDR3: CASSIGQGLSYEQYF. DNA of the CDR3: TGTGCCAGCAGCATCGGACAGGGGTTGTCCTACGAGCAGTACTTC.

The chain uses TRBV9 and TRBJ2-3; no reliable D call. V was trimmed by 4 bases and J by 0 bases, leaving 9 bases between them. Germline CDR1 and CDR2: SGDLS and YYNGEE. The CDR3 is made up of 14 amino acids. The CDR3 is CASSPWDSTDTQYF. The CDR3 bases are TGTGCCAGCAGCCCCTGGGATAGCACAGATACGCAGTATTTT.

The chain carries TRBV7-8 and TRBJ2-7; 7 bases agree with TRBD1. The germline V gene encodes CDR1 SGHVS and CDR2 FQNEAQ. V trimming: 1 base; J trimming: 2 bases; junction bases outside the gene matches: 8. The CDR3 is 16 residues long. CDR3 nucleotide sequence: TGTGCCAGCAGCTTAGGAAAAAAACAGGGGACCTACGAGCAGTACTTC. It translates to CASSLGKKQGTYEQYF.

In regard to this clone: The same CDR3 can be traced to other DNA sequences in this sample. J is TRBJ1-3 and V is TRBV2, with D tentatively TRBD1 (5 bases). This CDR3 region has 15 residues. Germline V gene lookup returns CDR1 SNHLY and CDR2 FYNNEI. V lost 2 bases and J lost 1, with 9 bases in between. The CDR3 protein is CASSESWGSGNTIYF. The CDR3 coding sequence is TGTGCCAGCAGTGAAAGTTGGGGGTCTGGAAACACCATATATTTT.

The rearrangement joins TRBV5-1 to TRBJ1-5; D gene ambiguous. The germline gives CDR1 SGHRS, CDR2 YFSETQ. The length of the CDR3 is 15 residues. Trimming cost V 3 bases and J 0 bases, with 10 bases left between them. The CDR3 nucleotides read TGCGCCAGCAGCTGCCCCGAGGATAGCAATCAGCCCCAGCATTTT. It yields the protein CASSCPEDSNQPQHF.

This chain joins TRBV2 and TRBJ2-7; D may be TRBD2 (7 bases). There are 15 residues in the CDR3. In germline, CDR1 is SNHLY, CDR2 FYNNEI. V was pared by 5 bases and J by 3 bases, with 17 bases between. This CDR3 reads CASSPLGEGDYEQYF. CDR3 DNA: TGTGCCAGCAGTCCTCTGGGGGAGGGGGACTACGAGCAGTACTTC.

This clone has a single count. The chain links TRBV28 to TRBJ1-1; 10 bases map to TRBD1. CDR1 and CDR2 (germline): MDHEN, SYDVKM. V dropped 8 bases and J dropped 0; count of bases not matched to a gene: 15. The CDR3 is 18 amino acids. CDR3 residues: CASLPGRQGARLNTEAFF. The CDR3 bases are TGTGCCAGCCTCCCCGGGAGACAGGGGGCACGGTTGAACACTGAAGCTTTCTTT.

This chain's CDR3 is CASSLGPGGTGELFF. The DNA for the CDR3 is TGTGCCAGCAGCTTAGGGCCAGGGGGCACCGGGGAGCTGTTTTTT. V and J are TRBV13 and TRBJ2-2; 7 bases map to TRBD1. The CDR3 is made up of 15 amino acids. Trimming removed 0 bases from V and 4 bases from J; junction bases left unmatched: 2. Germline V gene data show CDR1 as PRHDT and CDR2 as FYEKMQ (reference sequence). The whole variable domain, filled in from reference TRBV13 and TRBJ2-2, reads AAGVIQSPRHLIKEKRETATLKCYPIPRHDTVYWYQQGPGQDPQFLISFYEKMQSDKGSIPDRFSAQQFSDYHSELNMSSLELGDSALYFCASSLGPGGTGELFFGEGSRLTVL.

The chain carries TRBV6-1 and TRBJ1-1; TRBD1 matches at 7 bases. This CDR3 has 16 amino acids. The trim removed 3 bases at V and 5 bases at J, leaving 12 bases unmatched. Per the germline V gene, CDR1 is MNHNS and CDR2 is SASEGT. CDR3 in amino acids: CASSDLDREGETEAFF. In DNA form, the CDR3 reads TGTGCCAGCAGTGACCTAGACAGGGAGGGTGAGACTGAAGCTTTCTTT.

The chain couples TRBV11-2 to TRBJ2-3; 11 bases are a match to TRBD2. J lost 2 bases, V lost 5 bases, and 6 bases had no gene match. This CDR3 region has 16 residues. The V gene's germline CDR1 is SGHAT and CDR2 FQNNGV. This chain's CDR3 is CASSIIAGGITDTQYF. The CDR3 DNA sequence: TGTGCCAGCAGCATAATAGCGGGAGGGATCACAGATACGCAGTATTTT.

The J gene is TRBJ2-3, the V gene TRBV19, with D possibly being TRBD2 (6 bases). The CDR3 sequence is 17 residues long. V gave up 5 bases and J gave up 2 bases, with 20 bases separating them. Germline V gene data show CDR1 as LNHDA and CDR2 as SQIVND (reference sequence). This CDR3 is CASSPGLRLGITDTQYF. The CDR3 DNA reads as TGTGCCAGTAGTCCAGGATTGCGACTAGGGATCACAGATACGCAGTATTTT.

V gene TRBV19 combines with J gene TRBJ2-1; D assignment may be TRBD1 or TRBD2 (6 bases each). The V end was cut by 5 bases, the J end by 3 bases, with 11 bases between. The CDR3 is 14 amino acids. Per the germline V gene, CDR1 is LNHDA and CDR2 is SQIVND (reference sequence). The CDR3 here is CASSVRGLYNEQFF. The DNA for the CDR3 is TGTGCCAGTAGTGTTCGGGGGCTCTACAATGAGCAGTTCTTC.

The CDR3 region has the DNA TGCGCCAGCACCGAGACAGGGCATGAGCAGTTCTTC. It codes for CASTETGHEQFF. The chain carries TRBV10-2 and TRBJ2-1, with 7 bases that match TRBD1. The CDR3 has 12 amino acids. V trimming: 7 bases; J trimming: 8 bases; junction bases outside the gene matches: 5. Germline CDR1 WSHSY, CDR2 SAAADI.

This rearrangement joins TRBV10-3 to TRBJ1-1; D might be TRBD1 (6 bases). Germline loops: CDR1 ENHRY, CDR2 SYGVKD. Trimming pared 10 bases from V and 8 bases from J, leaving 14 bases between. The CDR3 has 11 amino acids. In DNA, the CDR3 is TGTGCCACTCGTCAGGGGTTGGAAGCTTTCTTT. It encodes CATRQGLEAFF.

The rearrangement joins TRBV27 to TRBJ2-7; D remains unclear. Germline loops: CDR1 MNHEY, CDR2 SMNVEV (reference sequence). Trimming took off 6 bases at V and 7 bases at J, with 13 bases between the two ends. This CDR3 has 12 amino acids. CDR3 sequence reads: CASRAPNLEQYF. The CDR3 bases are TGTGCCAGCAGAGCCCCAAACTTGGAGCAGTACTTC.

This sequence joins TRBV7-9 and TRBJ1-2, with TRBD1 as a possible D gene (6 bases). V gave up 7 bases and J gave up 3 bases, with 9 bases separating them. The germline V gene has CDR1 SEHNR and CDR2 FQNEAQ (reference sequence). The CDR3 has 12 amino acids. The CDR3 DNA reads TGTGCCAGCAAGGGGGACGACTATGGCTACACCTTC. Translated: CASKGDDYGYTF.

V is TRBV9 and J is TRBJ2-4; 9 bases align to TRBD2. J lost 1 base, V lost 2 bases, and 1 base had no gene match. Germline V gives CDR1 SGDLS, CDR2 YYNGEE. The CDR3 has 15 amino acids. CDR3 sequence: CASSVSGSAKNIQYF. In DNA, the CDR3 is TGTGCCAGCAGCGTTAGCGGGAGTGCCAAAAACATTCAGTACTTC.

The genes are TRBV11-2 and TRBJ2-7; tentatively, D is TRBD2 (6 bases). Germline V lookup: CDR1 SGHAT, CDR2 FQNNGV. The ends were cut back, 3 bases at V and 3 bases at J, with 15 bases in the middle. The CDR3 loop spans 15 amino acids. In DNA form, the CDR3 reads TGTGCCAGCAGCTTCCCGGGGGAGTCAAGCTACGAGCAGTACTTC. Protein product: CASSFPGESSYEQYF.

With regard to this clone: Different DNA sequences within this sample yield the same CDR3. CDR3 nucleotides: TGTGCCAGCAGTTTCGGTTACGAGCAGTACTTC. As protein: CASSFGYEQYF. The chain carries TRBV28 and TRBJ2-7, with unresolved D. The CDR3 is 11 amino acids. V was clipped by 3 bases and J by 4 bases, with 4 bases between them. Germline V gene sequence: CDR1 MDHEN, CDR2 SYDVKM. Full variable domain (rest looked up from reference TRBV28 and TRBJ2-7): DVKVTQSSRYLVKRTGEKVFLECVQDMDHENMFWYRQDPGLGLRLIYFSYDVKMKEKGDIPEGYSVSREKKERFSLILESASTNQTSMYLCASSFGYEQYFGPGTRLTVT.

This clone was seen only a few times. This sequence joins TRBV2 and TRBJ1-1, with 9 bases that match TRBD1. The germline gives CDR1 SNHLY, CDR2 FYNNEI. Unmatched junction bases numbered 4, after V lost 4 bases and J lost 7 bases. The CDR3 covers 13 residues. The CDR3 region has the DNA TGTGCCAGCAGTGTAGGGACAGGGTATGAAGCTTTCTTT. Translating it yields CASSVGTGYEAFF.

The gene calls are TRBV4-1 and TRBJ2-7; TRBD1 agrees at 8 bases. Germline V CDR1 and CDR2: MGHRA, YSYEKL. J gave up 1 base and V 7 bases, and 9 bases lay outside the gene matches. This CDR3 region has 15 residues. The CDR3 reads CASTERTGLSYEQYF. For the CDR3, the DNA is TGCGCCAGCACTGAACGGACAGGGTTATCCTACGAGCAGTACTTC.

Note on this clone: The sample carries other DNA sequences with the same CDR3. This chain links TRBV29-1 with TRBJ2-7; D unclear. CDR3 length: 10 amino acids. Germline-derived CDR1 and CDR2 are SQVTM and ANQGSEA. The V end was cut by 5 bases, the J end by 4 bases, with 6 bases between. Here the CDR3 reads CSVLGYEQYF. CDR3 nucleotides: TGCAGCGTTCTGGGGTACGAGCAGTACTTC.

The rearrangement joins TRBV7-8 to TRBJ2-5, with 16 bases that match TRBD2. The CDR3 is made up of 17 amino acids. Losses at the gene ends were 4 bases for V and 5 bases for J; bases not matched to a gene: 7. Germline assignment: CDR1 SGHVS and CDR2 FQNEAQ. The CDR3 nucleotides read TGTGCCAGCAGCTCCTCCCCGGGACTAGCGGGAGGGGAGACCCAGTACTTC. Protein: CASSSSPGLAGGETQYF.

The CDR3 reads CASSFYFGGQETQYF. The CDR3, as DNA: TGTGCCAGCAGCTTCTACTTCGGCGGCCAAGAGACCCAGTACTTC. This sequence joins TRBV7-9 and TRBJ2-5, with D unresolved. The V gene's germline CDR1 is SEHNR and CDR2 FQNEAQ (reference sequence). There are 15 residues in the CDR3. V dropped 3 bases and J dropped 1 base, with 12 bases sitting between them.

The chain carries TRBV11-2 and TRBJ2-7; 9 bases line up with TRBD1. CDR3 length: 15 amino acids. Germline loops: CDR1 SGHAT, CDR2 FQNNGV. V dropped 3 bases and J dropped 4; count of bases not matched to a gene: 7. As DNA, the CDR3 is TGTGCCAGCAGCTTTGGACAGGGGCCTGTTTACGAGCAGTACTTC. Translating gives CASSFGQGPVYEQYF.

About this clone itself: The identical CDR3 is also encoded by other nucleotide sequences in the sample. This chain joins TRBV6-5 and TRBJ1-2; a weak D match, TRBD1 (6 bases). V dropped 2 bases and J dropped 5 bases, with 9 bases sitting between them. The CDR3 consists of 13 residues. Per the germline V gene, CDR1 is MNHEY and CDR2 is SVGAGI. The CDR3 DNA reads TGTGCCAGCAGTTACGGACAGCTATATGGCTACACCTTC. This encodes CASSYGQLYGYTF.

The chain employs TRBV27 and TRBJ1-2, with 9 positions matching TRBD1. J lost 8 bases, V lost 5 bases, and 9 bases had no gene match. Germline lookup yields CDR1 MNHEY and CDR2 SMNVEV (reference sequence). This CDR3 has 14 amino acids. CDR3 region: CASSLAGQGEGYTF. The CDR3 region has the DNA TGTGCCAGCAGTCTAGCGGGACAGGGAGAGGGCTACACCTTC.

As to this clone: The sample has other DNA sequences that encode this CDR3 too. The V and J genes are TRBV6-6 and TRBJ2-7, with D uncertain. This CDR3 is built from 13 residues. Between the trimmed V and J ends, which lost 0 bases and 0 bases, there was a span of 3 bases. From germline, CDR1 is MNHNY and CDR2 SVGAGI (reference sequence). The DNA for the CDR3 is TGTGCCAGCAGTTACTCAAACTCCTACGAGCAGTACTTC. Residues: CASSYSNSYEQYF.

Note on this clone: In the same sample, other DNA sequences code for this CDR3. Written as DNA, the CDR3 is TGTGCCAGCAGTGATACGTACGAGCAGTACTTC. Translating gives CASSDTYEQYF. The V gene is TRBV6-1, the J gene TRBJ2-7; D ambiguous. This CDR3 is built from 11 residues. Trimming removed 3 bases at V and 4 bases at J, with 4 bases between. Germline V lookup: CDR1 MNHNS, CDR2 SASEGT.